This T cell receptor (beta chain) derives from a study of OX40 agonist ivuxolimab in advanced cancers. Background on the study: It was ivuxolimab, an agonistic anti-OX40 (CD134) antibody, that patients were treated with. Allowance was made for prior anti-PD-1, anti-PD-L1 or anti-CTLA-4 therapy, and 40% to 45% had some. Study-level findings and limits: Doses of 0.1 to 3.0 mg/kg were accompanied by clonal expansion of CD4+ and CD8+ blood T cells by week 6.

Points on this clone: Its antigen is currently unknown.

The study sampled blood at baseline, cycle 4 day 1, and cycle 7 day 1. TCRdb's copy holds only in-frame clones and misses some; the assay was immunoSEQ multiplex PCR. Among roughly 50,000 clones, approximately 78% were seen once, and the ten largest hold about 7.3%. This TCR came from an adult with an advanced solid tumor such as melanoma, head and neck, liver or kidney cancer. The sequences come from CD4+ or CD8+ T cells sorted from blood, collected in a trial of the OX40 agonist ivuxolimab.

The CDR3 loop reads CASSTSTVSYNEQFF. CDR3 bases: TGCGCCAGCAGCACCTCGACAGTCTCCTACAATGAGCAGTTCTTC. The V and J genes are TRBV5-1 and TRBJ2-1; TRBD1 is a possible D gene (5 bases). The V gene lost 4 bases and the J gene lost 0 bases, with 11 bases spanning the gap. The germline CDR1 and CDR2 sequences are SGHRS and YFSETQ. The CDR3 is 15 amino acids.